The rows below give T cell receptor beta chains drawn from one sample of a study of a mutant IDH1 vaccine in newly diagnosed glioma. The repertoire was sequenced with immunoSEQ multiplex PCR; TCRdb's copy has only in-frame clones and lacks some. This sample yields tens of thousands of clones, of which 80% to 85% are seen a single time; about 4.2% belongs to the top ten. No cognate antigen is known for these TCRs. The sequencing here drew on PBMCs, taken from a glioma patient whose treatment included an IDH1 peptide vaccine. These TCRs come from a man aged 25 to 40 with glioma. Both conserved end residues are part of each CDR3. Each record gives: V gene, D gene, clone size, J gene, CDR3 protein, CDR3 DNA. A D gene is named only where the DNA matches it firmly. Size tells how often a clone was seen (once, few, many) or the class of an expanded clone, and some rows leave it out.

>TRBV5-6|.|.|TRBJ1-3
CASSQYGNTIYF
TGTGCCAGCAGCCAGTATGGAAACACCATATATTTT
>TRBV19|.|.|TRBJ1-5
CASSEQPVAGNQPQHF
TGTGCCAGTAGTGAACAACCGGTCGCTGGCAATCAGCCCCAGCATTTT
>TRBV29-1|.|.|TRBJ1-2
CSVEVDNGYTF
TGCAGCGTTGAGGTCGACAATGGCTACACCTTC
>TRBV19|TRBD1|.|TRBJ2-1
CASSQGTAPLDEQFF
TGTGCCAGTAGTCAAGGGACAGCACCCCTCGATGAGCAGTTCTTC
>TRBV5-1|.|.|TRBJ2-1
CASSLDRPSSYNEQFF
TGCGCCAGCAGCCTCGACAGGCCGAGCTCCTACAATGAGCAGTTCTTC
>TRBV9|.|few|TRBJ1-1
CASSAGLPGGGYTEAFF
TGTGCCAGCAGCGCCGGTCTTCCGGGGGGGGGATACACTGAAGCTTTCTTT
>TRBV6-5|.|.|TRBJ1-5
CASSLAGGQPQHF
TGTGCCAGCAGTTTGGCGGGGGGACAGCCCCAGCATTTT
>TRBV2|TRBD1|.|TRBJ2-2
CASRRTGGDTGELFF
TGTGCCAGCAGGAGAACAGGGGGCGACACCGGGGAGCTGTTTTTT
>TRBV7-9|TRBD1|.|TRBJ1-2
CASSLPDRVDGYTF
TGTGCCAGCAGCTTACCCGACAGGGTCGATGGCTACACCTTC
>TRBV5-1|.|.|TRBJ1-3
CASSLDRAANTIYF
TGCGCCAGCAGCTTGGACAGGGCAGCGAACACCATATATTTT
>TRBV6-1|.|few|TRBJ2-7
CASSDTGDLYEQYF
TGTGCCAGCAGTGACACGGGGGACCTATACGAGCAGTACTTC
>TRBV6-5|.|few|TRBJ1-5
CASSTGMGNQPQHF
TGTGCCAGCAGCACAGGGATGGGCAATCAGCCCCAGCATTTT
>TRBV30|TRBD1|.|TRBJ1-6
CAWRTRTGVNSPLHF
TGTGCCTGGAGAACCCGGACAGGGGTTAATTCACCCCTCCACTTT
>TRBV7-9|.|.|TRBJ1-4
CASSLGIGANEKLFF
TGTGCCAGCAGCTTAGGGATAGGCGCTAATGAAAAACTGTTTTTT
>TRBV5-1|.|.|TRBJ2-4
CASSDIPGLGNIQYF
TGCGCCAGCAGTGATATACCGGGCCTAGGGAACATTCAGTACTTC
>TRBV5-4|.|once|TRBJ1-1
CASSRGGDTEAFF
TGTGCCAGCAGCCGTGGGGGAGACACTGAAGCTTTCTTT
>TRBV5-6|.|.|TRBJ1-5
CASSLDGQGLHF
TGTGCCAGCAGCTTGGACGGGCAGGGTTTGCATTTT
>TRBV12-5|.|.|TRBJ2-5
CASGLDTPGETQYF
TGTGCTAGTGGTTTGGACACACCCGGAGAGACCCAGTACTTC
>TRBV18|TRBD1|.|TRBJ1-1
CASSPRDRVTEAFF
TGTGCCAGCTCACCAAGGGACAGGGTAACTGAAGCTTTCTTT
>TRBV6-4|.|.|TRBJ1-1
CASSDGDLYAEAFF
TGTGCCAGCAGTGACGGGGATTTGTATGCTGAAGCTTTCTTT
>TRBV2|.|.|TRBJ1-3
CASTTGRVSGNTIYF
TGTGCCAGCACCACAGGGAGAGTATCTGGAAACACCATATATTTT
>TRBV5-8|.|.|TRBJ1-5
CASSFGGATQPQHF
TGTGCCAGCAGCTTCGGGGGGGCCACCCAGCCCCAGCATTTT
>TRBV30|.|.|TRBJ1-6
CAWSWGENSPLHF
TGTGCCTGGAGTTGGGGCGAAAATTCACCCCTCCACTTT